Listed below are T cell receptor beta chains from one sample, sequenced in a study of vaccination and CD4 T cells after COVID-19. Antigens of these TCRs are unknown. TCRdb used MiXCR to reprocess the PCR reads, holding one entry per CDR3 protein. The table shows over 15,000 distinct CDR3 sequences, with 30% to 45% occurring only once. Source material: cultured CD4+ T cells from blood. The receptors here all came from a human donor with COVID-19. CDR3s include the opening cysteine and the closing phenylalanine or tryptophan. The D gene is left open where the match is weak. Not all rows give a size; the values are once, few, many and, for expanded clones, a class.

v_call	clone_size	d_call	j_call	cdr3_aa	cdr3_nt
TRBV7-2	few	-	TRBJ2-7	CASSFATDSSYEQYF	TGTGCCAGCAGCTTCGCCACGGACAGCTCCTACGAGCAGTACTTC
TRBV10-3	few	TRBD1	TRBJ2-3	CAIWGQGSTDTQYF	TGTGCCATCTGGGGACAGGGAAGCACAGATACGCAGTATTTT
TRBV6-5	-	-	TRBJ2-3	CASSSAGDTQYF	TGTGCCAGCAGTTCGGCGGGGGATACGCAGTATTTT
TRBV18	-	-	TRBJ1-5	CASSPGQVLSNQPQHF	TGTGCCAGCTCACCAGGCCAGGTATTAAGCAATCAGCCCCAGCATTTT
TRBV6-1	-	-	TRBJ2-3	CASSETGTGTDTQYF	TGTGCCAGCAGTGAGACGGGGACGGGGACAGATACGCAGTATTTT
TRBV11-2	-	TRBD1	TRBJ1-1	CASSRPGQGTEAFF	TGTGCCAGCAGCCGCCCGGGACAGGGTACTGAAGCTTTCTTT
TRBV5-1	few	-	TRBJ2-1	CASSLGRDESRNEQFF	TGCGCCAGCAGCTTGGGGAGGGATGAAAGTCGGAATGAGCAGTTCTTC
TRBV24-1	-	TRBD2	TRBJ2-1	CATSGAGGGYEQFF	TGTGCCACCAGTGGAGCGGGGGGTGGCTATGAGCAGTTCTTC
TRBV15	-	TRBD2	TRBJ2-5	CATSGSGGPGETQYF	TGTGCCACCAGCGGTAGCGGGGGCCCCGGGGAGACCCAGTACTTC
TRBV5-1	-	TRBD2	TRBJ2-2	CASSFRRGGNTGELFF	TGCGCCAGCAGCTTTCGGCGGGGGGGTAACACCGGGGAGCTGTTTTTT
TRBV5-5	-	-	TRBJ1-2	CASSLEQLIYGYTF	TGTGCCAGCAGCTTGGAACAGCTGATCTATGGCTACACCTTC
TRBV7-6	-	-	TRBJ2-5	CASSLRGTGETQYF	TGTGCCAGCAGCTTACGGGGGACCGGGGAGACCCAGTACTTC
TRBV20-1	-	TRBD2	TRBJ2-5	CSVSGLAGGQETQYF	TGCAGTGTCTCGGGACTAGCGGGGGGGCAAGAGACCCAGTACTTC
TRBV20-1	few	-	TRBJ1-5	CSARWGRDQPQHF	TGCAGTGCTAGGTGGGGCCGGGATCAGCCCCAGCATTTT
TRBV5-4	-	TRBD1	TRBJ2-2	CASSLGQGHGELFF	TGTGCCAGCAGCCTGGGACAGGGCCACGGGGAGCTGTTTTTT
TRBV7-6	-	-	TRBJ2-5	CASSSNSGQETQYF	TGTGCCAGCAGCTCCAACTCTGGGCAGGAGACCCAGTACTTC
TRBV20-1	medium-sized	-	TRBJ2-3	CSAVPGLTTDTQYF	TGCAGTGCTGTTCCGGGACTCACCACAGATACGCAGTATTTT
TRBV28	-	-	TRBJ2-3	CASSLGQGGGTDTQYF	TGTGCCAGCAGTTTGGGGCAGGGCGGGGGCACAGATACGCAGTATTTT
TRBV15	-	-	TRBJ1-2	CATSRDDFGVNNYGYTF	TGTGCCACCAGCAGAGATGATTTCGGGGTTAATAACTATGGCTACACCTTC
TRBV19	-	-	TRBJ2-7	CASTPTSRDRYSYEQYF	TGTGCCAGTACCCCGACTAGCCGGGACAGATACTCCTACGAGCAGTACTTC
TRBV6-5	-	TRBD1	TRBJ2-7	CASSYSLQGAYEQYF	TGTGCCAGCAGTTACTCGTTACAGGGGGCCTACGAGCAGTACTTC
TRBV7-9	-	TRBD1	TRBJ2-5	CASRTGQGALETQYF	TGTGCCAGCAGGACGGGACAGGGGGCGTTAGAGACCCAGTACTTC
TRBV7-2	few	-	TRBJ1-2	CASSENRVNWGYTF	TGTGCCAGCAGCGAAAACCGGGTCAACTGGGGCTACACCTTC
TRBV24-1	few	-	TRBJ2-3	CATSEGGMNADTQYF	TGTGCCACCAGTGAGGGGGGAATGAATGCAGATACGCAGTATTTT
TRBV7-9	few	-	TRBJ1-3	CASSTSGNTIYF	TGTGCCAGCAGCACCTCTGGAAACACCATATATTTT
TRBV5-1	-	-	TRBJ1-1	CASSLAGGRGTEAFF	TGCGCCAGCAGCCTAGCCGGGGGGCGAGGGACTGAAGCTTTCTTT
TRBV5-1	-	TRBD1	TRBJ2-1	CASSVRQGFNEQFF	TGCGCCAGCAGCGTACGACAGGGGTTCAATGAGCAGTTCTTC
TRBV6-2/TRBV6-3	-	TRBD2	TRBJ2-7	CASSTRRLPGGYEQYF	TGTGCCAGCAGTACCCGACGGCTCCCGGGGGGGTACGAGCAGTACTTC
TRBV7-3	few	-	TRBJ2-2	CASSPVVGDTGELFF	TGTGCCAGCAGCCCAGTCGTAGGTGATACCGGGGAGCTGTTTTTT
TRBV2	-	TRBD1	TRBJ1-2	CASTGQGVMGYGYTF	TGTGCCAGCACGGGACAGGGGGTTATGGGCTATGGCTACACCTTC
TRBV20-1	-	-	TRBJ1-2	CSAGLQGGYGYTF	TGCAGTGCTGGATTACAGGGCGGCTATGGCTACACCTTC
TRBV6-1	-	-	TRBJ1-5	CASSTGTANQPQHF	TGTGCCAGCAGCACCGGGACGGCCAATCAGCCCCAGCATTTT
TRBV2	-	-	TRBJ1-5	CASNRWGGRQPQHF	TGTGCCAGCAACAGATGGGGAGGACGTCAGCCCCAGCATTTT
TRBV27	-	-	TRBJ2-1	CASSPTDPYNEQFF	TGTGCCAGCAGTCCGACAGACCCTTACAATGAGCAGTTCTTC
TRBV7-8	-	-	TRBJ2-7	CASSPDYEQYF	TGTGCCAGCAGCCCAGACTACGAGCAGTACTTC
TRBV20-1	-	-	TRBJ2-4	CSARDLTKNIQYF	TGCAGTGCTAGAGACCTGACCAAAAACATTCAGTACTTC
TRBV20-1	-	-	TRBJ2-7	CSARDGQKQYF	TGCAGTGCTAGAGATGGGCAGAAGCAGTACTTC
TRBV11-2	few	TRBD1	TRBJ1-2	CASSERQGGGYTF	TGTGCCAGCAGCGAGCGACAGGGCGGAGGCTACACCTTC
TRBV2	-	TRBD1	TRBJ1-1	CASRKRGAGGGDTEAFF	TGTGCCAGCAGGAAAAGGGGGGCAGGGGGAGGGGACACTGAAGCTTTCTTT